This entry concerns a single T cell receptor beta chain. Its antigen is unknown. This record belongs to a study of T cell responses to AZD1222 COVID-19 vaccine. General study points: Increases in Spike-specific TCR breadth and depth were seen after two AZD1222 doses.

TCRdb keeps only in-frame clones here, not all; method: immunoSEQ multiplex PCR. The table includes fewer than 250,000 clones, 85% to 95% detected once. In germline, CDR1 is SQVTM, CDR2 ANQGSEA. Trimming left V 4 bases short and J 7 bases short, with 11 bases between. The length of the CDR3 is 13 residues. The sequences come from peripheral blood, collected on day 0 of AZD1222 vaccination. This clonotype was obtained from an adult in good health. The chain couples TRBV29-1 to TRBJ1-6; D may be TRBD1 (5 bases). CDR3 amino acids: CSVGEGKNSPLHF. In DNA form, the CDR3 reads TGCAGCGTTGGGGAGGGGAAGAATTCACCCCTCCACTTT.